What follows is one T cell receptor (beta chain) and its context. Its antigen is currently unknown. Other nucleotide sequences in the sample specify the same CDR3. The record originates from a study of Tregs in tolerant kidney transplant recipients. J gave up 2 bases and V 4 bases, and 4 bases lay outside the gene matches. The CDR3 covers 14 residues. Germline values: CDR1 SGHRS, CDR2 YFSETQ. Thawed PBMCs were FACS-sorted into unstimulated CD4+CD25+CD127- regulatory T cells, CD4+CD25- non-regulatory cells, CD4 and CD8 cells. The table came from immunoSEQ multiplex PCR; TCRdb's copy has only in-frame clones and leaves some out. The sample contains 100,000 to 150,000 clones, 92% of which appear only once. Broader study findings: Expanding Tregs on activated donor B cells appeared to best identify donor-specific TCRbeta clones. Findings come from small patient numbers and require larger validation.

The chain is built from TRBV5-1 and TRBJ2-5, with 8 bases matching TRBD2. The source is a human donor in good health. The specimen was CD4+ T cells from blood. The CDR3 DNA sequence: TGCGCCAGCAGCCTTACTAGCGGTCAAGAGACCCAGTACTTC. Its protein product is CASSLTSGQETQYF. Drawing the rest from reference TRBV5-1 and TRBJ2-5, the complete variable domain is KAGVTQTPRYLIKTRGQQVTLSCSPISGHRSVSWYQQTPGQGLQFLFEYFSETQRNKGNFPGRFSGRQFSNSRSEMNVSTLELGDSALYLCASSLTSGQETQYFGPGTRLLVL.